This T cell receptor beta chain was sequenced for a study of blood T cell repertoires in COVID-19. Study-level background: Material from acute and convalescent COVID-19 was sourced from the United States, Italy and Spain.

Produced via immunoSEQ multiplex PCR; TCRdb's table is partial and in-frame only. The table includes about 380,000 clones, 80% to 90% detected once. V shed 4 bases, J shed 1 base, and the junction held 7 bases outside the gene matches. This CDR3 has 15 residues. CDR1 is SGHRS, CDR2 YFSETQ, per germline. This clone occurred once. Those enrolled, adults aged about 18 to 89 years, came from 25 or so US areas. Clinical history as reported by participants underpinned cohort assignment. Two negative PCRs, clearance, or symptom resolution characterized the recovered Cohort 3 donors. Sequencing was done on a sample of PBMCs or T cells enriched from blood (not recorded which). The TCR sequence derives from a man between 25 and 39 years old who had recovered from COVID-19. V is TRBV5-1 and J is TRBJ1-1; 7 bases match TRBD1. The CDR3 sequence is CASSVPRGTNTEAFF. The CDR3 DNA follows: TGCGCCAGCAGCGTGCCCAGGGGGACGAACACTGAAGCTTTCTTT. Full variable domain (outside the CDR3, taken from reference TRBV5-1 and TRBJ1-1): KAGVTQTPRYLIKTRGQQVTLSCSPISGHRSVSWYQQTPGQGLQFLFEYFSETQRNKGNFPGRFSGRQFSNSRSEMNVSTLELGDSALYLCASSVPRGTNTEAFFGQGTRLTVV.